This TCR beta chain emerged from a study of T cells after yellow fever vaccination (dated by TCRdb to between 2018 and 2020). Regarding the complete study: The SMART-Seq v4 Ultra Low Input RNA kit was used to prepare libraries from fractions with low cell numbers. To follow T-cell clones before and after primary and booster YFV17D yellow fever vaccination, bulk TCR alpha and beta repertoires were sequenced over time. Blood samples were taken at several timepoints before and after primary and secondary immunization, and bulk PBMC replicates and cell subsets were isolated. Two healthy male donors, one aged 18 to 30 and one aged 30 to 39 years, were included in the cohort.

Results and caveats for the whole study, not just this receptor: Because abundant contaminating clonotypes from the bulk population could be contained in FACS-sorted repertoires, computational filtering was required. A small fraction of clonotypes showed up in both the CD4 and CD8 compartments, probably as a result of convergent recombination. The secondary T-cell response was found to be weaker but faster than the primary response, with a peak reached on day 5 rather than on day 15. Most clones expanded after primary vaccination were re-detected after the booster (about 96% of CD4 and roughly 87% of CD8), suggesting broad memory maintenance. Only a couple of donors were included in the study, so the extent to which the findings can be generalized is limited.

The intended sense of this specimen's treatment or condition label: live attenuated yellow fever vaccine strain. At each blood-draw timepoint, two biological replicates of bulk PBMCs were collected. A standard Ficoll-Paque protocol was used to isolate PBMCs from peripheral blood. TriZol was used to extract RNA from bulk PBMCs, CD4 and CD8 fractions, and dextramer-positive and dextramer-negative fractions. TCRdb records Illumina NovaSeq 6000 as the sequencer. TCR cDNA was synthesized by 5'RACE template switching, which introduced a universal primer site and unique molecular identifiers. cDNA synthesis was primed from both the TCR alpha and TCR beta constant segments. Library amplification used two PCR steps, and the second PCR step added sample barcodes and sequencing adapters. Sequencing of libraries was performed on Illumina HiSeq 2500 (2x100 bp) or NovaSeq (2x150 bp). The published analysis was carried out like this. Reads were demultiplexed and collapsed into UMI consensus sequences with MIGEC, and V(D)J alignment was performed with MiXCR. Vaccine-responding clonotypes were defined with edgeR using replicate PBMC samples, requiring FDR below 0.01 and a log2 fold change above 5 up to day 15. Each bulk clonotype received a CD4 or CD8 identity based on whether the sequenced CD4 or CD8 repertoire contained that clonotype at higher abundance. TCRdb's own reprocessing of the public reads used fastp at Q25 and MiXCR and kept productive beta chains. All rows with the same CDR3 protein become a single entry with the most common DNA and genes. TCRdb, not the original authors, processed these V and J calls. Recorded for this sample are roughly 310,000 distinct CDR3 sequences; less than 4.5% of them occurred a single time. The ten biggest clones cover about 20% of the sample.

The CDR3 sequence holds 19 residues, the cysteine and phenylalanine included. Left in the record is the CDR3 DNA by itself, 57 bases read in frame from the first base. Deletion took 1 base off V and 0 bases off J, with a span of 20 bases between the germline ends. The germline V gene sets CDR1 to SGHTA and CDR2 to FQGNSA. There are many counts of this clonotype. Which antigen it targets is not known. Per-base quality was not reported, and no clone a single base away is much larger than it. Here the sequenced sample was PBMCs, taken on the day of the yellow fever booster vaccination. This clonotype was sampled from a man between 18 and 29 years old who received the YFV17D yellow fever vaccine. The chain is encoded by TRBV7-2 joined to TRBJ2-3; the D gene is perhaps TRBD1, on 6 matching bases. The CDR3 protein is CASSLGPRKRTVSTDTQYF. The base sequence is TGTGCCAGCAGCTTAGGTCCGAGGAAGAGGACAGTTAGCACAGATACGCAGTATTTT.